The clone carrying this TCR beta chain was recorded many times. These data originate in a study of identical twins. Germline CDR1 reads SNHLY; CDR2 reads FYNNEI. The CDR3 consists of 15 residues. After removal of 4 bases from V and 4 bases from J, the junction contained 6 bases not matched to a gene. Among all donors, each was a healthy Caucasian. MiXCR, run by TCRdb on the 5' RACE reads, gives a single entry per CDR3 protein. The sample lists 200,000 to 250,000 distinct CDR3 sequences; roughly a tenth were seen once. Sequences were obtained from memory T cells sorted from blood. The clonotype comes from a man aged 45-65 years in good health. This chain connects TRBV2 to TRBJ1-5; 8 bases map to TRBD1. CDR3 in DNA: TGTGCCAGCAGTGCGGACAGGGCCCCGAATCAGCCCCAGCATTTT. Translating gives CASSADRAPNQPQHF.